This T cell receptor (beta chain) was captured in a study of beta chain features in type 1 diabetes (dated by TCRdb to 2017 to 2018). For the study in its entirety: Mean age, gender distribution, total cell number and subset yield were not different between patients and healthy donors. A total of roughly 99 million sorted cells were examined across all samples, and the number of cells per subset was strongly correlated with RNA yield. In the study, recently diagnosed type 1 diabetes patients and matched healthy donors were compared on the TCRB repertoires of their sorted circulating CD4+ T cell subsets. Regulatory and stem cell-like memory subsets were obtained from only 8 patients and roughly 8 healthy donors, while naive and central memory subsets were obtained from all 30 or so donors.

Each donor gave one peripheral blood draw, roughly 110 mL on average, collected into heparinised tubes. Using a panel that included CD45RO, CCR7, CD25, CD127, CD95 and CD27, naive, central memory, regulatory and stem cell-like memory CD4+ T cells were sorted on a BD FACSAria II. All sorted populations exceeded 98% purity. Right away, PBMCs were isolated by Lymphoprep density gradient centrifugation and were stained directly, with no culture step. To minimize batch effects, samples were stained and sorted in pairs, one healthy donor with one patient per experiment. In this sample, this clone turned up a few times. There is no known antigen for this receptor. No qualities accompany the bases; no much larger clone lies one base away. All of the isolated RNA was reverse transcribed with the High Capacity cDNA Reverse Transcription Kit, so expressed TCRB transcripts were sequenced. Deep immunoSEQ sequencing was performed on naive, central memory and regulatory T cell samples, with an average of roughly 3.3 million total reads per sample. After sorted cells were lysed in RLT buffer, RNA was extracted with DNase-treated RNeasy Micro or Mini kits, with the choice depending on cell number. Each cell subset was processed separately to prevent cross-contamination, with patient and healthy donor samples processed together. The immunoSEQ multiplex PCR was used to amplify TCRB sequences from cDNA, yielding 87-bp fragments that span the CDR3 region. Sequencing of the amplicons was done on the Illumina HiSeq platform. The authors' analysis ran thus. Synthetic template baselines were used to correct PCR bias computationally, reads within Hamming distance 2 were collapsed, and singletons that could not be merged were discarded. Reads were aligned against IMGT so that V, D and J genes, CDR3 length and insertions or deletions at six rearrangement sites could be assigned. Within each subset, clonotype counts were normalized to the number of sorted cells before true diversity and Gini coefficients were calculated with the tcR R package. The overlap coefficient, calculated on TCRB nucleotide sequences, was used to quantify repertoire sharing. TCRdb carries this immuneACCESS record with in-frame sequences only. Its versions omit some clonotypes, under half of them owing to an unresolved V gene in the studies checked, with the rest unexplained. V and J calls plus clone size are reproduced from that table; the DNA served to infer D and trimming. Here the sample has about 160,000 clones; about a tenth occur a single time. Around 0.5% of the sample goes to the ten largest clones.

The research as a whole found: PCR may preferentially amplify shorter templates, but because patient and control samples were amplified and corrected together, any resulting skew would affect both groups equally. Naive, central memory and regulatory TCRB repertoires appeared more similar among patients than among healthy donors. At VDJ recombination sites, type 1 diabetes patients had fewer insertions and more deleted nucleotides, which implies abnormalities in thymic rearrangement. Type 1 diabetes patients showed a moderate but significant shortening of TCRB CDR3 length in all four CD4+ subsets. HLA sub-analyses involved small numbers of individuals, so any influence of HLA type on TCRB rearrangement remained unresolved. Because cDNA was sequenced instead of genomic DNA, highly expressing activated cells could be over-represented, though the groups showed no difference in activation or CD3 levels.

The receptor comes from a man younger than 40 with type 1 diabetes. Sequenced material: central memory CD4+ T cells from blood.

The nucleotides read TGCGCCAGCAGCCAAGAGGGCAGGGGCGGCTACACCTTC. The encoded protein is CASSQEGRGGYTF. This chain joins TRBV4-3 to TRBJ1-2, with TRBD1 tentatively as D gene (6 bases match). The cysteine opens and the phenylalanine closes a CDR3 of 13 amino acids. The retained sequence is limited to the CDR3, 39 bases, with the frame set at the first base. V is clipped by 0 bases and J by 8 bases, and the sequence between their germline boundaries is 10 bases long. The germline V gene gives CDR1 as LGHNA and CDR2 as YSLEER.